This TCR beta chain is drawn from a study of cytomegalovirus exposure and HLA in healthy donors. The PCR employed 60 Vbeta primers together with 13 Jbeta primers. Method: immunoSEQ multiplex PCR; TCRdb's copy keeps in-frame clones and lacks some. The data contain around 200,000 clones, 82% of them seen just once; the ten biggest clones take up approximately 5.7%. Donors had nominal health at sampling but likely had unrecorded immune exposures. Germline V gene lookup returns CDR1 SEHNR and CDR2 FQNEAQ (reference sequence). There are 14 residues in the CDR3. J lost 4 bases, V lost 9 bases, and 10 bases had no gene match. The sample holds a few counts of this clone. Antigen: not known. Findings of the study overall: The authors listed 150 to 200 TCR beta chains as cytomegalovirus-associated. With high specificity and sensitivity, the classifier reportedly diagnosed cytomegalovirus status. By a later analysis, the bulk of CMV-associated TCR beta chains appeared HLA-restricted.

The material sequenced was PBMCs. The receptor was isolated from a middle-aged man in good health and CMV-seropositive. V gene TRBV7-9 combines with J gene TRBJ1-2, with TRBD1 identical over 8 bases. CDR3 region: CAREIDRGLYGYTF. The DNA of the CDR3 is TGTGCCAGGGAAATTGACAGGGGCCTCTATGGCTACACCTTC.